A single T cell receptor beta chain is shown here with its context. Recruits, aged roughly 18 to 95 years, lived in under 25 US areas. This sample is drawn from a study of blood T cell repertoires in COVID-19. Study-wide context: The United States, Italy and Spain were the sources of the acute and convalescent COVID-19 samples.

This CDR3 contains 13 residues. V shed 5 bases and J 2 bases; nucleotides not matched to a gene: 4. Germline V gene lookup returns CDR1 GTSNPN and CDR2 SVGIG (reference sequence). The data were produced by immunoSEQ multiplex PCR, yet TCRdb's version contains in-frame clones alone and is incomplete. The profile shows about 270,000 clones, more than 75% of them singletons. Sample: PBMCs or T cells enriched from blood (not recorded which). This clonotype originated in a woman younger than 35 who had recovered from COVID-19. J is TRBJ2-5 and V is TRBV30, with 8 bases aligning to TRBD1. CDR3 nucleotides: TGTGCCTGGGACAGGGGCCATCAAGAGACCCAGTACTTC. Translated, it gives CAWDRGHQETQYF.